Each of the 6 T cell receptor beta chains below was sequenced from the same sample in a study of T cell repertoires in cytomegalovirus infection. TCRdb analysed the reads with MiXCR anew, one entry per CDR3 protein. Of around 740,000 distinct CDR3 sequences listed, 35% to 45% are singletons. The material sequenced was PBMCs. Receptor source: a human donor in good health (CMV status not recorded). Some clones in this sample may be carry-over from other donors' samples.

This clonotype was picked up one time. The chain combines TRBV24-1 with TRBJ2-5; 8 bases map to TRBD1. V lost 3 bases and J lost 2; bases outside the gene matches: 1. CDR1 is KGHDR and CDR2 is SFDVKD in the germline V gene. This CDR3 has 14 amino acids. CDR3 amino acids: CATSDGTGQETQYF. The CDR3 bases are TGTGCCACCAGTGATGGGACAGGTCAAGAGACCCAGTACTTC.

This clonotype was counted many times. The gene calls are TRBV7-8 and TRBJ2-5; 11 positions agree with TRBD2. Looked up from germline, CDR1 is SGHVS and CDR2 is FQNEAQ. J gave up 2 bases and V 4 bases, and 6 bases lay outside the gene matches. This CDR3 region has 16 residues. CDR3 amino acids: CASSSASGGTQETQYF. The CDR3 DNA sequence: TGTGCCAGCAGCTCGGCTAGCGGGGGGACTCAAGAGACCCAGTACTTC.

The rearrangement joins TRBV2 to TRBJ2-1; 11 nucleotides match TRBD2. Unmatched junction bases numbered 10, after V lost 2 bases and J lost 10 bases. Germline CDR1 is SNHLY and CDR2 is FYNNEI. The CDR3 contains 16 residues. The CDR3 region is CASSEIAGGPRGEQFF. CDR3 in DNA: TGTGCCAGCAGTGAAATAGCGGGAGGGCCGAGGGGGGAGCAGTTCTTC.

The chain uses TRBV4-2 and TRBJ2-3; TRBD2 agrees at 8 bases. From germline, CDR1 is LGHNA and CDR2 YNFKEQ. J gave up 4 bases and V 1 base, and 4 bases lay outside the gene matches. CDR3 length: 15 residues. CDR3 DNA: TGTGCCAGCAGCCAAGCGGGAGGGCCAGCAGATACGCAGTATTTT. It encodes CASSQAGGPADTQYF.

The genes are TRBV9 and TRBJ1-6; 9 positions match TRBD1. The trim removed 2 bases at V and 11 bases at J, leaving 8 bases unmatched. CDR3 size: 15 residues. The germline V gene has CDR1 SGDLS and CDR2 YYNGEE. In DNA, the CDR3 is TGTGCCAGCAGCGTCAGTTCCGACAGGGGGGCACCCCTCCACTTT. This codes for CASSVSSDRGAPLHF.

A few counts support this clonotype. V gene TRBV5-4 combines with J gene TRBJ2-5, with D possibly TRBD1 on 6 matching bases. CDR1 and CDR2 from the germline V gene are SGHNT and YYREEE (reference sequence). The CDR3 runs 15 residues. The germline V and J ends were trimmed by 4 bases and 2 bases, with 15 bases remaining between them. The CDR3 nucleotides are TGTGCCAGCAGCCCAGCCGGGACACATCAAGAGACCCAGTACTTC. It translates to CASSPAGTHQETQYF.